What follows describes a single TCR beta chain. TCRdb re-analysed the RT-PCR reads in MiXCR, keeping a single row per CDR3 protein. The table has hundreds of thousands of distinct CDR3 sequences, under 20% seen once. The data are from a study of patients and donors after allogeneic stem cell transplantation. V gave up 1 base and J gave up 5 bases, with 6 bases separating them. There are 13 residues in the CDR3. Germline CDR1 is DFQATT and CDR2 is SNEGSKA (reference sequence). The sample comprised blood, either unsorted or a sorted T cell fraction (not recorded which). This chain joins TRBV20-1 and TRBJ1-6, with TRBD1 as a possible D gene (6 bases). The clonotype comes from a human donor who was either an allogeneic HSCT recipient or a stem cell or donor lymphocyte infusion donor (not recorded which). It is not recorded whose cells these are; they may come from a transplant donor. CDR3 protein: CSARGTDNSPLHF. The DNA of the CDR3 is TGCAGTGCTAGAGGGACAGATAATTCACCCCTCCACTTT.